The 20 T cell receptor beta chains given below trace back to one sample, sequenced in a study of T cell repertoires in cytomegalovirus infection. MiXCR, applied by TCRdb to the reads, yields one record per CDR3 protein. Of roughly 100,000 distinct CDR3 sequences listed, approximately 15% were seen once; the top ten hold approximately 8%. The source material was PBMCs. Every receptor here comes from a human donor in good health (CMV status not recorded). Some clones in this sample may be carry-over from other donors' samples.

Ten or more counts support this clonotype. The rearrangement uses TRBV7-2 and TRBJ2-7; the D gene is possibly TRBD1 (6 bases). The ends were cut back, 2 bases at V and 0 bases at J, with 11 bases in the middle. Per germline, CDR1 SGHTA and CDR2 FQGNSA. The CDR3 sequence is 15 residues long. CDR3 protein: CASSLWTASSYEQYF. CDR3 DNA sequence: TGTGCCAGCAGCTTATGGACAGCGAGCTCCTACGAGCAGTACTTC. Variable domain in full (rest from reference TRBV7-2 and TRBJ2-7): GAGVSQSPSNKVTEKGKDVELRCDPISGHTALYWYRQSLGQGLEFLIYFQGNSAPDKSGLPSDRFSAERTGGSVSTLTIQRTQQEDSAVYLCASSLWTASSYEQYFGPGTRLTVT.

The chain couples TRBV7-6 to TRBJ2-7, with no clear D. V gave up 5 bases and J gave up 2 bases, with 7 bases separating them. This CDR3 is 12 amino acids long. Germline V gives CDR1 SGHVS, CDR2 FNYEAQ. CDR3 DNA: TGTGCCAGCAGCCCCCAAGCCTACGAGCAGTACTTC. This translates into CASSPQAYEQYF.

This clonotype came up many times. V usage is TRBV7-2 and J usage is TRBJ2-7, with 10 bases matching TRBD2. This CDR3 has 16 residues. Trimming cost V 0 bases and J 2 bases; bases outside gene matches: 4. Per germline, CDR1 SGHTA and CDR2 FQGNSA. This CDR3 is CASSLAGSGGTYEQYF. The CDR3 DNA reads as TGTGCCAGCAGCTTAGCTGGTAGCGGGGGGACCTACGAGCAGTACTTC.

The rearrangement uses TRBV2 and TRBJ2-5, with D perhaps TRBD2 (5 bases). Germline loops: CDR1 SNHLY, CDR2 FYNNEI. The CDR3 length is 12 residues. Trimming left V 3 bases short and J 10 bases short, with 12 bases between. CDR3 DNA: TGTGCCAGCAGTGAGGAGGCGGACGTCCAGTACTTC. Its protein product is CASSEEADVQYF.

The chain links TRBV28 to TRBJ2-7; 9 bases match TRBD1. V lost 5 bases, J lost 1 base, and 3 bases stayed unmatched. This CDR3 has 14 residues. Germline V CDR1 and CDR2: MDHEN, SYDVKM. CDR3 loop: CASSIGTGSYEQYF. The DNA for the CDR3 is TGTGCCAGCAGTATCGGGACAGGGTCCTACGAGCAGTACTTC.

This clonotype was observed a handful of times. V is TRBV7-8 and J is TRBJ2-2, with a possible D match to TRBD2 (5 bases). The CDR3 sequence is 15 residues long. V was shortened by 2 bases and J by 1 base, with 8 bases between the two germline ends. Per the germline V gene, CDR1 is SGHVS and CDR2 is FQNEAQ. CDR3 DNA: TGTGCCAGCAGCTTAATGGCGGGGAACACCGGGGAGCTGTTTTTT. Encoded protein: CASSLMAGNTGELFF.

This clonotype was found once. This may be a read error: a much more frequent sequence differs by one nucleotide. This chain connects TRBV28 to TRBJ1-5, with a tentative D call TRBD1 (6 bases). Germline V gives CDR1 MDHEN, CDR2 SYDVKM. The CDR3 runs 16 residues. DNA for the CDR3: TGTGCCAGCAGTTCCTTCACAGGGTTCAGCAATCAGCCCCAGCAATTT. Translation gives CASSSFTGFSNQPQQF.

The sample holds many counts of this clonotype. V is TRBV7-3 and J is TRBJ2-3; 8 positions agree with TRBD2. The CDR3 totals 15 residues. With V trimmed by 2 bases and J by 5 bases, 6 bases remained unmatched. Germline V gene lookup returns CDR1 SGHTA and CDR2 FQGTGA. The chain's CDR3 is CASSLDSGGGDTQYF. The CDR3 nucleotides are TGTGCCAGCAGCTTAGATTCGGGGGGGGGAGATACGCAGTATTTT.

The chain uses TRBV7-2 and TRBJ2-3, with 10 bases matching TRBD2. Germline assignment: CDR1 SGHTA and CDR2 FQGNSA. The CDR3 spans 16 residues. The V segment lost 4 bases and the J segment 6 bases; nucleotides outside the gene matches: 10. The chain's CDR3 is CASSSEAGGRVDTQYF. In nucleotides, the CDR3 is TGTGCCAGCAGCTCTGAAGCGGGGGGGCGGGTGGATACGCAGTATTTT.

This clonotype was observed at least ten times. V gene TRBV7-2 combines with J gene TRBJ1-1, with D tentatively TRBD1 (6 bases). The CDR3 is 15 residues long. Trimming shortened V by 0 bases and J by 9 bases, and 17 bases separated the two germline ends. Germline CDR1 is SGHTA and CDR2 is FQGNSA. CDR3 bases: TGTGCCAGCAGCTTAGCGGGAGTGGGGGGCAAAAAAGCTTTCTTT. The encoded protein is CASSLAGVGGKKAFF.

The chain recombines TRBV7-2 with TRBJ2-7; a weak D match, TRBD1 (6 bases). V lost 4 bases, J lost 0 bases, and 10 bases lay in between. The length of the CDR3 is 14 residues. The germline V gene has CDR1 SGHTA and CDR2 FQGNSA. CDR3 nucleotide sequence: TGTGCCAGCAGCTCCCTAGGGGGCTCCTACGAGCAGTACTTC. This encodes CASSSLGGSYEQYF.

In its sample, this clonotype was seen many times. CDR3: CASSPRTGDEKLFF. The CDR3 nucleotides are TGTGCCAGCAGCCCCAGGACAGGGGATGAAAAACTGTTTTTT. V gene TRBV7-2 combines with J gene TRBJ1-4; 9 bases line up with TRBD1. The germline V gene has CDR1 SGHTA and CDR2 FQGNSA. CDR3 length: 14 amino acids. V shed 5 bases and J 6 bases; nucleotides not matched to a gene: 4.

The J gene is TRBJ1-3, the V gene TRBV7-9; no firm D call. Germline V lookup: CDR1 SEHNR, CDR2 FQNEAQ (reference sequence). Trimming cost V 2 bases and J 3 bases, with 8 bases left between them. This CDR3 comprises 14 residues. CDR3 region: CASSLPSIGNTIYF. The CDR3 DNA reads as TGTGCCAGCAGCTTACCGAGCATTGGAAACACCATATATTTT. The complete variable domain, with remaining parts taken from reference TRBV7-9 and TRBJ1-3, reads DTGVSQNPRHKITKRGQNVTFRCDPISEHNRLYWYRQTLGQGPEFLTYFQNEAQLEKSRLLSDRFSAERPKGSFSTLEIQRTEQGDSAMYLCASSLPSIGNTIYFGEGSWLTVV.

This clonotype was recorded many times. The J gene is TRBJ1-1, the V gene TRBV19; D is undetermined. The CDR3 has 15 residues. V lost 6 bases and J lost 4, with 18 bases in between. The germline gives CDR1 LNHDA, CDR2 SQIVND (reference sequence). The CDR3 nucleotides read TGTGCCAGTAGCCTCCTGAGGGAAGGAGGCACTGAAGCTTTCTTT. Encoded protein: CASSLLREGGTEAFF.

This clonotype was observed a handful of times. The V gene is TRBV2, the J gene TRBJ2-3; either TRBD1 or TRBD2 may fit D (6 bases each). The CDR3 has 14 amino acids. Germline CDR1 reads SNHLY; CDR2 reads FYNNEI. V lost 8 bases and J lost 3, with 15 bases in between. The CDR3 protein is CASRGQGGTDTQYF. The CDR3 DNA sequence: TGTGCCAGCCGGGGGCAGGGTGGGACAGATACGCAGTATTTT. Drawing the rest from reference TRBV2 and TRBJ2-3, the complete variable domain is EPEVTQTPSHQVTQMGQEVILRCVPISNHLYFYWYRQILGQKVEFLVSFYNNEISEKSEIFDDQFSVERPDGSNFTLKIRSTKLEDSAMYFCASRGQGGTDTQYFGPGTRLTVL.

In this sample, this clonotype turned up many times. CDR3 in amino acids: CASSSDISNQPQHF. CDR3 DNA: TGTGCCAGCAGCTCGGACATTAGCAATCAGCCCCAGCATTTT. The genes are TRBV7-2 and TRBJ1-5, with D possibly being TRBD1 (5 bases). Per germline, CDR1 SGHTA and CDR2 FQGNSA. The CDR3 spans 14 residues. V lost 4 bases and J 0 bases, leaving 7 bases between the germline ends.

This clonotype was seen a handful of times. This rearrangement joins TRBV5-1 to TRBJ2-5; weak D call: TRBD1 (6 bases). The CDR3 covers 14 residues. Germline loops: CDR1 SGHRS, CDR2 YFSETQ. V lost 3 bases, J lost 2 bases, and 11 bases lay in between. DNA of the CDR3: TGCGCCAGCAGCTCGACAAGGGGGCAAGAGACCCAGTACTTC. Translating gives CASSSTRGQETQYF.

The sample holds many counts of this clonotype. J is TRBJ1-6 and V is TRBV12-3 or TRBV12-4, with a weak D call TRBD1 (6 bases). The CDR3 has 16 amino acids. Trimming stripped 4 bases from V and 3 bases from J, with 13 bases between. The CDR3 nucleotides read TGTGCCAGCAGTTGGGAAACAGGGAACTATAATTCACCCCTCCACTTT. It yields the protein CASSWETGNYNSPLHF.

This clonotype showed up just a few times. The V call is TRBV5-1, the J call TRBJ2-3, with 11 nucleotides matching TRBD2. The CDR3 sequence is 15 residues long. Losses at the gene ends were 4 bases for V and 7 bases for J; bases not matched to a gene: 8. Germline V gives CDR1 SGHRS, CDR2 YFSETQ. CDR3: CASSDSGGAGHTQYF. DNA of the CDR3: TGCGCCAGCAGCGATAGCGGGGGGGCCGGACATACGCAGTATTTT.

There are many counts of this clonotype. The V gene is TRBV7-9, the J gene TRBJ1-1, with D maybe TRBD1 (5 bases). V lost 7 bases to trimming and J lost 4 bases, with 10 bases between them. This CDR3 has 12 residues. Germline V gives CDR1 SEHNR, CDR2 FQNEAQ (reference sequence). The CDR3 reads CASTQQGTEAFF. CDR3 coding DNA: TGTGCCAGCACCCAGCAGGGCACTGAAGCTTTCTTT.